This T cell receptor beta chain was identified during a study of blood T cell repertoires in COVID-19. Study context: Samples representing acute and convalescent COVID-19 were sourced from the United States, Italy and Spain. Nucleic acid was either cDNA or gDNA, and it came from T cells, B-cell-depleted T cells, or PBMCs.

V shed 3 bases, J shed 5 bases, and the junction held 8 bases outside the gene matches. The CDR3 is made up of 16 amino acids. Germline V gene lookup returns CDR1 KGHDR and CDR2 SFDVKD. In the source study's methods: Nucleated cell counts were estimated from reference gene primer amplification. The method was immunoSEQ multiplex PCR; TCRdb's version includes in-frame clones alone and lacks a portion of them. The V and J calls and clone size are taken from that table; D and trimming were inferred from the DNA. The sample yields 95,000 to 100,000 clones, under 85% seen once. This receptor was obtained from a human donor in a cohort sampled during active COVID-19. The source material was peripheral blood. This chain joins TRBV24-1 and TRBJ2-5; 10 positions agree with TRBD1. This CDR3 reads CATSDVGTGVGETQYF. DNA for the CDR3: TGTGCCACCAGTGATGTAGGGACAGGGGTTGGGGAGACCCAGTACTTC.